The table lists the clone carrying this TCR beta chain with a few counts. Antigen specificity is unknown. Four subsets defined by CD45RA and CD27 were sorted after CD3, CD4, CD8 and live/dead staining. This sample was included in a study of naive and memory T cell subsets. Overall study findings and caveats: A few larger clonotypes appeared in naive repertoires, especially CD8, possibly memory cells re-expressing CD45RA. Between naive and memory subsets, TCR abundance power law exponents differed.

Per the germline V gene, CDR1 is SGHTS and CDR2 is YDEGEE. The CDR3 covers 14 residues. The germline V and J ends were trimmed by 0 bases and 7 bases, with 11 bases remaining between them. The beta constant-region primer was an equimolar mix of two oligonucleotides covering TRBC1 and TRBC2. Ligated cDNA was amplified by four rounds of PCR with nested alpha and beta constant-region primers and SP2. A single record per CDR3 protein comes from TCRdb applying MiXCR to the UMI-ligation and nested PCR reads. Found here are roughly 100,000 distinct CDR3 sequences, about 14% of them singletons; the top ten hold 2.5% to 3.5%.

The sequence was collected from a human donor in good health. Material: naive CD8+ T cells from blood. The rearrangement joins TRBV5-8 to TRBJ1-5; D unresolved. The CDR3 protein is CASSLAASWQPQHF. DNA of the CDR3: TGTGCCAGCAGCTTGGCTGCTTCTTGGCAGCCCCAGCATTTT.